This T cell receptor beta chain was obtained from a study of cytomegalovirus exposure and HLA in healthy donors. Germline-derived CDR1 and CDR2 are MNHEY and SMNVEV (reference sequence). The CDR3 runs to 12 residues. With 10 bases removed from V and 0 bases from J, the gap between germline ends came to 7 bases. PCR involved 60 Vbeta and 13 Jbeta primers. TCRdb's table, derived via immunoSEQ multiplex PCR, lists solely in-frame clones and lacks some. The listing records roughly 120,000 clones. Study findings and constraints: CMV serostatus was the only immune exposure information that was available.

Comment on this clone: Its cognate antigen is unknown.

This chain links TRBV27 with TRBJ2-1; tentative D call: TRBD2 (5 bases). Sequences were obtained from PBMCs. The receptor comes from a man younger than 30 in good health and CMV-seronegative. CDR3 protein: CATGYSYNEQFF. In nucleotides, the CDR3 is TGTGCCACGGGGTACTCCTACAATGAGCAGTTCTTC.